The T cell receptor (beta chain) under discussion was sequenced for a study of blood T cell repertoires in COVID-19. As for the study in general: Samples came from the United States, Italy and Spain, spanning acute and convalescent COVID-19. The analysed material was cDNA or gDNA that came from T cells, B-cell-depleted T cells, or PBMCs.

CDR3 size: 14 residues. Germline lookup yields CDR1 SEHNR and CDR2 FQNEAQ (reference sequence). Trimming left V 5 bases short and J 5 bases short, with 15 bases between. Seattle-derived patients entered the study during active infection and were followed longitudinally. As originally analysed: How many nucleated cells were present was estimated from reference gene primer amplification. Sequencing was performed with immunoSEQ multiplex PCR; in TCRdb, only in-frame clones are kept and a portion is missing. The V and J calls and clone size are taken from that table; D and trimming were inferred from the DNA. In the table there are around 270,000 clones, more than 75% of which are singletons. This clone was recorded a few times.

This rearrangement joins TRBV7-9 to TRBJ1-1, with no clear D. The sequencing input was peripheral blood. The origin of this receptor is a woman in her sixties with COVID-19, enrolled during active disease. CDR3 residues: CASSKTVRETEAFF. CDR3 sequence (DNA): TGTGCCAGCAGCAAGACGGTGAGGGAGACTGAAGCTTTCTTT.